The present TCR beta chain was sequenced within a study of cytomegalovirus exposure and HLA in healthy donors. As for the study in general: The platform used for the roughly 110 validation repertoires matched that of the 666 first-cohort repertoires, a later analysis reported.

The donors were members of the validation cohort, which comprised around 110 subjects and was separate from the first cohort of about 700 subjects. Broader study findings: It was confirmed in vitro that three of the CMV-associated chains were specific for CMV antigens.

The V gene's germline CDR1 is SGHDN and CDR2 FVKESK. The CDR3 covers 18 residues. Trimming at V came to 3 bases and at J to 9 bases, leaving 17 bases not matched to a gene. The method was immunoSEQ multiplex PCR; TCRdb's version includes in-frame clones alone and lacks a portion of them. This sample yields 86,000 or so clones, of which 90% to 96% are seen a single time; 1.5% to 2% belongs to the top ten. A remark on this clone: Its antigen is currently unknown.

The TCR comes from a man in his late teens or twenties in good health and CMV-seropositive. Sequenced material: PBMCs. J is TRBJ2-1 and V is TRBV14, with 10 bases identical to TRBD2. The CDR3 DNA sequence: TGTGCCAGCAGCCAGCGGTTTACAGCGGGAGGGCCTTTAGGTGAGCAGTTCTTC. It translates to CASSQRFTAGGPLGEQFF. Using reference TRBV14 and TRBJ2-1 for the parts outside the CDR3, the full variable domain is EAGVTQFPSHSVIEKGQTVTLRCDPISGHDNLYWYRRVMGKEIKFLLHFVKESKQDESGMPNNRFLAERTGGTYSTLKVQPAELEDSGVYFCASSQRFTAGGPLGEQFFGPGTRLTVL.